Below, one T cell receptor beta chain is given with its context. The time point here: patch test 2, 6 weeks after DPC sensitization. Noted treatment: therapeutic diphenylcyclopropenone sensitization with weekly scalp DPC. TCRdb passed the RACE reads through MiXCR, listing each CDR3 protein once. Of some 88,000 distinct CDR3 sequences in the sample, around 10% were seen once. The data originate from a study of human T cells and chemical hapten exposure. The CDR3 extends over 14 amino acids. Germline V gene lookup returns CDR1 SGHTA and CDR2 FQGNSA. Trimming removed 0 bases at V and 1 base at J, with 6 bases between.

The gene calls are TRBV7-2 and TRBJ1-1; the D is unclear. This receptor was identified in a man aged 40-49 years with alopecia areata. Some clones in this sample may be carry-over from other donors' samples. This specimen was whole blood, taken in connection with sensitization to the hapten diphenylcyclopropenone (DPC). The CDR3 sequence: CASSLALGNTEAFF. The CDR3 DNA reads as TGTGCCAGCAGCTTAGCGTTGGGGAACACTGAAGCTTTCTTT.